Listed here are 18 T cell receptor beta chains from one sample, sequenced in a study of T cell responses to AZD1222 COVID-19 vaccine (dated by TCRdb to the early 2020s). Library prep was done by the immunoSEQ multiplex PCR assay. The source is immuneACCESS, and TCRdb retained only in-frame sequences with V and J called. Part of the clones is not carried over; for the studies checked, unresolved V genes explain less than half of this, and the remainder is unexplained. The sample table holds about 72,000 clones, of which 70% to 90% were seen once. Over 25% of the sample belongs to the ten largest clones. The time point label for this specimen denotes: about 28 days (+/-7) after the second vaccine dose. Sequencing used peripheral blood, obtained 28 days after the second AZD1222 dose. The receptors were sampled from an adult who received the AZD1222 COVID-19 vaccine.

The CDR3: CAIRGGLAEGADTQYF. In DNA form, the CDR3 reads TGTGCCATCAGGGGAGGACTAGCGGAGGGGGCAGATACGCAGTATTTT. The gene calls are TRBV10-3 and TRBJ2-3, with TRBD2 matching over 10 bases. CDR3 length equals 16 residues. The V gene end was trimmed by 6 bases and the J gene end by 4 bases; junction bases not matched to a gene: 10. CDR1 is ENHRY and CDR2 is SYGVKD in the germline V gene.

The gene calls are TRBV10-3 and TRBJ1-1; D is possibly TRBD1 (5 bases). CDR1 and CDR2 from the germline V gene are ENHRY and SYGVKD. With 6 bases removed from V and 4 bases from J, the gap between germline ends came to 21 bases. This CDR3 contains 16 residues. CDR3 nucleotide sequence: TGTGCCATCAGAGGCCAGTCAGGGAGAGGGAGCACTGAAGCTTTCTTT. Its translation: CAIRGQSGRGSTEAFF.

V gene TRBV6-5 combines with J gene TRBJ1-2; perhaps TRBD1 as D (6 bases). The germline V and J ends were trimmed by 6 bases and 4 bases, with 15 bases remaining between them. This CDR3 is 14 amino acids long. From germline, CDR1 is MNHEY and CDR2 SVGAGI. The CDR3 DNA reads TGTGCCAGCAGCCCATTAACAGGGTCCTATGGCTACACCTTC. Translated: CASSPLTGSYGYTF.

This chain connects TRBV5-8 to TRBJ2-1; no clear D gene. The CDR3 sequence is 12 residues long. The germline gives CDR1 SGHTS, CDR2 YDEGEE. V was shortened by 1 base and J by 3 bases, with 2 bases between the two germline ends. CDR3: CASSLNYNEQFF. The CDR3 nucleotides read TGTGCCAGCAGCTTGAACTACAATGAGCAGTTCTTC.

The sample holds one count of this clone. The chain employs TRBV19 and TRBJ2-3; D not certain. V lost 7 bases, J lost 1 base, and 18 bases lay in between. The germline V gene has CDR1 LNHDA and CDR2 SQIVND (reference sequence). The CDR3 runs 16 residues. This CDR3 reads CASTHGQLKGTDTQYF. In DNA form, the CDR3 reads TGTGCCAGTACCCACGGGCAGCTAAAGGGCACAGATACGCAGTATTTT.

The chain is built from TRBV19 and TRBJ2-7; a possible D gene is TRBD1 (5 bases). Trimming stripped 3 bases from V and 3 bases from J, with 12 bases between. CDR1 is LNHDA, CDR2 SQIVND, per germline (reference sequence). This CDR3 is built from 14 residues. The CDR3 DNA sequence: TGTGCCAGTAGTATGACAGCTTCTCTCTACGAGCAGTACTTC. It codes for CASSMTASLYEQYF.

The rearrangement uses TRBV14 and TRBJ1-4, with D possibly TRBD1 on 6 matching bases. This CDR3 has 16 amino acids. The germline CDR1 and CDR2 sequences are SGHDN and FVKESK. The ends were cut back, 3 bases at V and 5 bases at J, with 16 bases in the middle. Here the CDR3 reads CASSHLTGQLNEKLFF. Written as DNA, the CDR3 is TGTGCCAGCAGCCACCTAACTGGACAGTTGAATGAAAAACTGTTTTTT.

CDR3 protein: CASGQGSPSGANVLTF. DNA for the CDR3: TGTGCCAGCGGACAGGGATCCCCTTCTGGGGCCAACGTCCTGACTTTC. This chain links TRBV5-4 with TRBJ2-6, with TRBD1 matching 8 bases. V lost 7 bases to trimming and J lost 1 base; unmatched junction nucleotides: 7. The CDR3 is 16 amino acids. Germline CDR1 is SGHNT and CDR2 is YYREEE (reference sequence).

V gene TRBV3-1 (or the pseudogene TRBV3-2) combines with J gene TRBJ2-1; 7 nucleotides line up with TRBD2. The CDR3 is made up of 18 amino acids. Germline loops: CDR1 LGHDT, CDR2 YNNKEL (reference sequence). V lost 3 bases, J lost 0 bases, and 11 bases stayed unmatched. CDR3 DNA sequence: TGTGCCAGCAGCCAGCCCTCCAGCGGGGTAAGCTCCTACAATGAGCAGTTCTTC. Its translation: CASSQPSSGVSSYNEQFF.

The chain employs TRBV18 and TRBJ1-2; perhaps TRBD1 as D (6 bases). V was cut by 2 bases and J by 8 bases, with 18 bases left in between. The V gene's germline CDR1 is KGHSH and CDR2 LQKENI. CDR3 size: 15 residues. In DNA, the CDR3 is TGTGCCAGCTCACCATCAGGAGGTTATGGGGGCGGCTACACCTTC. Protein product: CASSPSGGYGGGYTF.

The chain links TRBV7-2 to TRBJ1-2; unclear D gene. The V gene lost 5 bases and the J gene lost 7 bases, with 20 bases spanning the gap. The CDR3 length is 15 residues. Germline V gene lookup returns CDR1 SGHTA and CDR2 FQGNSA. The chain's CDR3 is CASSRRTGSEGGYTF. CDR3 in DNA: TGTGCCAGCAGCCGCAGGACGGGCTCAGAAGGTGGCTACACCTTC.

The genes are TRBV19 and TRBJ1-1; no firm D call. The CDR3 totals 14 residues. The ends were cut back, 7 bases at V and 0 bases at J, with 12 bases in the middle. CDR1 and CDR2 (germline): LNHDA, SQIVND (reference sequence). CDR3 DNA sequence: TGTGCCAGTACGCGGGTTTTCATGAACACTGAAGCTTTCTTT. Translation gives CASTRVFMNTEAFF.

This clone was counted a single time. The gene calls are TRBV24-1 and TRBJ2-1, with D perhaps matching TRBD1 (6 bases). Germline CDR1 is KGHDR and CDR2 is SFDVKD. V lost 3 bases and J 0 bases, leaving 14 bases between the germline ends. This CDR3 is built from 17 residues. The CDR3 is CATSDPTTGLSYNEQFF. CDR3 sequence (DNA): TGTGCCACCAGTGATCCTACGACAGGCCTCTCCTACAATGAGCAGTTCTTC.

This chain connects TRBV6-4 to TRBJ2-1; TRBD2 is a possible D gene (5 bases). Germline assignment: CDR1 MRHNA and CDR2 SNTAGT. The V gene lost 6 bases and the J gene lost 0 bases, with 15 bases spanning the gap. This CDR3 spans 16 amino acids. For the CDR3, the DNA is TGTGCCAGCAGCGAGGAGGTGCCAAGCTCCTACAATGAGCAGTTCTTC. Its translation is CASSEEVPSSYNEQFF.

CDR3 nucleotides: TGTGCCAGCAGCTCCGACAGGTGGAGCCGGGAGCAGTTCTTC. This codes for CASSSDRWSREQFF. The chain has TRBV7-3 and TRBJ2-1; possibly TRBD1 for D (6 bases). Germline assignment: CDR1 SGHTA and CDR2 FQGTGA. Trimming cost V 4 bases and J 10 bases, with 17 bases left between them. This CDR3 is 14 amino acids long.

This chain uses TRBV7-2 with TRBJ2-2, with D perhaps assigned TRBD1 or TRBD2 (5 bases each). Per the germline V gene, CDR1 is SGHTA and CDR2 is FQGNSA. Trimming took off 4 bases at V and 4 bases at J, with 19 bases between the two ends. This CDR3 is 17 amino acids long. The CDR3 DNA reads TGTGCCAGCAGCTCAGCCCGACCGGGGCCTCTCACCGGGGAGCTGTTTTTT. It translates to CASSSARPGPLTGELFF. Variable domain in full (rest from reference TRBV7-2 and TRBJ2-2): GAGVSQSPSNKVTEKGKDVELRCDPISGHTALYWYRQSLGQGLEFLIYFQGNSAPDKSGLPSDRFSAERTGGSVSTLTIQRTQQEDSAVYLCASSSARPGPLTGELFFGEGSRLTVL.

The chain links TRBV15 to TRBJ2-5; 8 positions agree with TRBD2. CDR1 is LNHNV, CDR2 YYDKDF, per germline (reference sequence). The V and J ends lost 6 bases and 5 bases, in that order; junction bases with no gene match: 14. The CDR3 is 16 residues long. CDR3: CATSISRAGVGETQYF. CDR3 bases: TGTGCCACCAGTATCAGCAGAGCGGGAGTAGGGGAGACCCAGTACTTC.

V and J are TRBV19 and TRBJ2-5; D is possibly TRBD2 (6 bases). The CDR3 covers 16 residues. V gave up 4 bases and J gave up 5 bases, with 20 bases separating them. Per germline, CDR1 LNHDA and CDR2 SQIVND (reference sequence). The DNA of the CDR3 is TGTGCCAGTAGTACCCGGGAGTTGGGTGTTTGGGAGACCCAGTACTTC. Its protein product is CASSTRELGVWETQYF.